What follows is one TCR beta chain and its context. The antigen is undetermined. This specimen belongs to a study of shared clonotypes between healthy human individuals. Regarding the study as a whole: Sorted-subset samples were not fully sequenced, rarefaction indicated. Naive subsets generally exceeded memory subsets in estimated richness.

The CDR3 runs to 14 residues. V was trimmed by 6 bases and J by 9 bases, leaving 17 bases between them. Germline V gives CDR1 MNHNY, CDR2 SVGAGI (reference sequence). Study processing details: ImmunoSEQ gave junction-only sequences without quality scores, so filtering differed. The table came from immunoSEQ multiplex PCR; TCRdb's copy has only in-frame clones and leaves some out. Clone size and V and J calls were adopted from that table, with D and trimming inferred from the DNA. The sample includes nearly 2 million clones, approximately 95% of them seen just once. Naive-designated CD8 cells lacked CD45RO, were positively enriched for CCR7, and omitted terminally differentiated effector memory CD45RA+ cells.

The sequencing sample was made of naive CD8+ T cells sorted from blood. The source of this sequence is a man between 18 and 29 years old in good health. This chain connects TRBV6-6 to TRBJ2-2; D is uncertain. The CDR3 DNA follows: TGTGCCAGCAGGCCCGGGCCCCACCCTTGGGAGCTGTTTTTT. The encoded protein is CASRPGPHPWELFF.